A single sample gave rise to the 22 T cell receptor beta chains below, sequenced in a study of T cells in Graves' hyperthyroidism and ophthalmopathy. The investigators amplified TCR beta CDR3 regions from RNA transcripts. In the first-round RT-PCR of the TCR CDR3, the HTBI primer set was used. TCRdb independently ran MiXCR on the multiplex PCR reads; one entry per CDR3 protein. The repertoire holds hundreds of thousands of distinct CDR3 sequences, with roughly 14% as singletons. The material sequenced was blood. Every receptor here comes from a woman in her thirties or forties with Graves' ophthalmopathy.

In its sample, this clonotype was seen many times. The rearrangement links TRBV28 to TRBJ1-5; D is unclear. Trimming removed 6 bases from V and 4 bases from J, with 16 bases in between. Germline loops: CDR1 MDHEN, CDR2 SYDVKM. This CDR3 has 15 residues. Here the CDR3 reads CASSMAAIVNQPQHF. CDR3 DNA: TGTGCCAGCAGCATGGCAGCAATTGTTAATCAGCCCCAGCATTTT.

This clonotype was observed at least ten times. J is TRBJ2-7 and V is TRBV27; the D call may be TRBD1 or TRBD2 (5 bases each). The CDR3 is made up of 13 amino acids. Germline CDR1 MNHEY, CDR2 SMNVEV (reference sequence). V lost 8 bases and J lost 4, with 15 bases in between. CDR3 protein: CASRDLGWYEQYF. Here the CDR3 DNA reads TGTGCCAGCCGGGACCTAGGTTGGTACGAGCAGTACTTC.

The rearrangement uses TRBV7-2 and TRBJ2-7; possible D gene TRBD2, 5 bases. With 2 bases removed from V and 2 bases from J, the gap between germline ends came to 10 bases. The CDR3 is 14 residues long. Germline values: CDR1 SGHTA, CDR2 FQGNSA. Here the CDR3 DNA reads TGTGCCAGCAGCTTAAACGGGGTAACCTACGAGCAGTACTTC. Translation gives CASSLNGVTYEQYF.

This clonotype appeared many times. The chain is built from TRBV12-3 or TRBV12-4 and TRBJ2-7; perhaps TRBD2 as D (5 bases). Trimming pared 8 bases from V and 4 bases from J, leaving 18 bases between. The CDR3 covers 14 residues. CDR3 region: CASLSEVRGYEQYF. The CDR3 region has the DNA TGTGCCAGCCTTTCTGAGGTTCGGGGATACGAGCAGTACTTC.

The chain is built from TRBV7-2 and TRBJ2-1, with 10 positions matching TRBD2. The J segment lost 4 bases and the V segment lost 0 bases, leaving 6 bases of the junction unmatched. Germline lookup yields CDR1 SGHTA and CDR2 FQGNSA. The CDR3 contains 17 residues. CDR3 region: CASSLASLAGAYNEQFF. The CDR3 DNA reads as TGTGCCAGCAGCTTAGCATCCCTAGCGGGAGCTTACAATGAGCAGTTCTTC.

The V and J genes are TRBV27 and TRBJ2-7; no reliable D call. CDR1 and CDR2 (germline): MNHEY, SMNVEV (reference sequence). The CDR3 runs 13 residues. Trimming took off 3 bases at V and 3 bases at J, with 9 bases between the two ends. CDR3 nucleotides: TGTGCCAGCAGTTTGGCCCCATACTACGAGCAGTACTTC. It encodes CASSLAPYYEQYF.

This clonotype was counted many times. The chain has TRBV7-2 and TRBJ2-7, with 7 bases that match TRBD2. The CDR3 runs to 15 residues. Germline V lookup: CDR1 SGHTA, CDR2 FQGNSA. Germline trimming cut 5 bases from V and 4 bases from J; bases unmatched to any gene: 11. The CDR3: CASSPVASGYYEQYF. The CDR3 coding sequence is TGTGCCAGCAGCCCCGTAGCTAGCGGCTATTACGAGCAGTACTTC.

This clonotype was picked up many times. The rearrangement links TRBV5-1 to TRBJ2-7, with 9 positions matching TRBD2. J lost 4 bases, V lost 0 bases, and 5 bases had no gene match. This CDR3 is built from 15 residues. Looked up from germline, CDR1 is SGHRS and CDR2 is YFSETQ. CDR3 in amino acids: CASSLVSSGTYEQYF. The CDR3 nucleotides read TGCGCCAGCAGCTTGGTGTCTAGCGGGACATACGAGCAGTACTTC.

At least ten counts were recorded for this clonotype. V gene TRBV4-1 combines with J gene TRBJ1-2, with D unclear. Trimming left V 2 bases short and J 4 bases short, with 11 bases between. Germline V gene sequence: CDR1 MGHRA, CDR2 YSYEKL. The CDR3 has 14 residues. The CDR3 DNA follows: TGCGCCAGCAGCCAATTACAGCAGTCCTATGGCTACACCTTC. Translating it yields CASSQLQQSYGYTF.

There are many counts of this clonotype. The chain uses TRBV19 and TRBJ2-7; 11 bases line up with TRBD2. Germline V gene lookup returns CDR1 LNHDA and CDR2 SQIVND (reference sequence). V trimming: 5 bases; J trimming: 7 bases; junction bases outside the gene matches: 10. The CDR3 extends over 15 amino acids. The CDR3 nucleotides read TGTGCCAGTAGTGGGACTAGCGGCACCCTGGGGGAGCAGTACTTC. The encoded protein is CASSGTSGTLGEQYF.

A remark on this clonotype: A much larger clone differs from this one at a single base, so this may be a read error. This chain joins TRBV27 and TRBJ2-7; the D call may be TRBD1 or TRBD2 (6 bases each). Trimming took 3 bases from V and 2 from J, leaving 14 bases between them. Germline-derived CDR1 and CDR2 are MNHEY and SMNVEV (reference sequence). The CDR3 has 15 amino acids. The CDR3 loop is CASSLRDMGTYEQYF. In nucleotides, the CDR3 is TGTGCCAGCAGTTTGCGGGACATGGGAACCTACGAGCAGTACTTC.

This clonotype was counted at least ten times. The chain has TRBV5-1 and TRBJ2-7; D is perhaps TRBD2 (6 bases). V dropped 0 bases and J dropped 2 bases, with 12 bases sitting between them. Germline CDR1 reads SGHRS; CDR2 reads YFSETQ. The CDR3 runs to 15 residues. CDR3 bases: TGCGCCAGCAGCTTGGACGGGAGCTACACCTACGAGCAGTACTTC. It encodes CASSLDGSYTYEQYF.

Ten or more counts support this clonotype. CDR3 DNA sequence: TGTGCCAGCAGCTCGGCCTTCCAGGAGACCCAGTACTTC. Amino acids: CASSSAFQETQYF. V and J are TRBV3-1 and TRBJ2-5; D is ambiguous. The CDR3 is 13 residues long. V lost 5 bases and J lost 5, with 12 bases in between. Germline V gene lookup returns CDR1 LGHDT and CDR2 YNNKEL (reference sequence).

This clonotype was observed a handful of times. The chain links TRBV28 to TRBJ1-1; D remains ambiguous. The V end was cut by 7 bases, the J end by 0 bases, with 18 bases between. This CDR3 contains 16 residues. Germline loops: CDR1 MDHEN, CDR2 SYDVKM. The CDR3 is CASNLDTRAMNTEAFF. In DNA form, the CDR3 reads TGTGCCAGCAACCTTGATACCCGAGCGATGAACACTGAAGCTTTCTTT.

The chain employs TRBV11-1 and TRBJ2-7; D may be TRBD1 (6 bases). Germline V gene sequence: CDR1 SGHAT, CDR2 FQDESV (reference sequence). The CDR3 spans 14 residues. Trimming removed 7 bases from V and 7 bases from J, with 20 bases in between. CDR3 nucleotides: TGTGCCAGCATCATGGGGACACCGCCTAAAGAGCAGTACTTC. Its protein product is CASIMGTPPKEQYF.

This clonotype was detected only a few times. The V call is TRBV4-3, the J call TRBJ1-2, with 7 bases lining up with TRBD1. The CDR3 sequence is 16 residues long. The V and J ends lost 3 bases and 2 bases, in that order; junction bases with no gene match: 9. Looked up from germline, CDR1 is LGHNA and CDR2 is YSLEER. The CDR3, as DNA: TGCGCCAGCAGCCAGGGGGTCAGACAGGGAAACTATGGCTACACCTTC. It is translated as CASSQGVRQGNYGYTF.

This clonotype was picked up many times. This sequence joins TRBV6-5 and TRBJ2-7; maybe TRBD1 (6 bases). Trimming removed 6 bases at V and 2 bases at J, with 11 bases between. CDR3 length: 13 residues. Germline V gene sequence: CDR1 MNHEY, CDR2 SVGAGI. CDR3 nucleotides: TGTGCCAGCAGATTCAGGGGACCCTACGAGCAGTACTTC. Encoded protein: CASRFRGPYEQYF.

This clonotype was counted a few times. The CDR3 DNA is TGTGCCAGCAGGAGCCAGGGGTGGGAGACCCAGTACTTC. Translated: CASRSQGWETQYF. V gene TRBV12-3 or TRBV12-4 combines with J gene TRBJ2-5; a possible D gene is TRBD1 (6 bases). Trimming cost V 6 bases and J 5 bases, with 13 bases left between them. This CDR3 region has 13 residues.

This clonotype was counted at least ten times. The chain employs TRBV7-9 and TRBJ2-7; D gene unclear. This CDR3 has 15 residues. V was shortened by 5 bases and J by 3 bases, with 17 bases between the two germline ends. Germline assignment: CDR1 SEHNR and CDR2 FQNEAQ (reference sequence). CDR3 DNA sequence: TGTGCCAGCAGCCCAAGCCCAGCCGCAGGCTACGAGCAGTACTTC. Amino acid sequence: CASSPSPAAGYEQYF.

This clonotype was observed many times. The chain couples TRBV6-2 or TRBV6-3 to TRBJ2-5; D unclear. The CDR3 has 11 residues. Trimming removed 6 bases at V and 3 bases at J, with 5 bases between. Germline V lookup: CDR1 MNHEY, CDR2 SVGEGT. CDR3 DNA: TGTGCCAGCAGGGATGAAGAGACCCAGTACTTC. It encodes CASRDEETQYF.

This clonotype was detected ten times or more. The chain links TRBV20-1 to TRBJ1-1; 9 nucleotides agree with TRBD1. Germline V gene lookup returns CDR1 DFQATT and CDR2 SNEGSKA (reference sequence). J lost 5 bases, V lost 3 bases, and 7 bases had no gene match. The CDR3 contains 14 residues. Here the CDR3 reads CSARTTGGWTEAFF. CDR3 nucleotide sequence: TGCAGTGCTAGGACTACAGGGGGCTGGACTGAAGCTTTCTTT.

A word on this clonotype: Since a much larger clone is just one base distant, this may be a read error. J is TRBJ1-1 and V is TRBV28; D possibly corresponds to TRBD1 (6 bases). Germline values: CDR1 MDHEN, CDR2 SYDVKM. The CDR3 consists of 14 residues. In DNA form, the CDR3 reads TGTGCCAGCAGGGGCCAGGGGTGGAACACTGAAGCTTCCTTT. It specifies CASRGQGWNTEASF.